A single sample gave rise to the 32 T cell receptor beta chains below, sequenced in a study of Graves' ophthalmopathy and Graves' hyperthyroidism. TCR beta CDR3 regions were amplified from RNA transcripts. Scientists carried out first-round RT-PCR using HTBI primers and then a second-round multiplex PCR. Via MiXCR, TCRdb re-called the multiplex PCR reads, giving one row per CDR3 protein. The table records 340,000 or so distinct CDR3 sequences, 15% to 20% of them present only once. The sequencing input was peripheral blood. The receptors come from an adult man with Graves' ophthalmopathy.

This chain links TRBV4-2 with TRBJ2-2; TRBD2 matches at 13 bases. The CDR3 extends over 19 amino acids. The trim removed 2 bases at V and 5 bases at J, leaving 11 bases unmatched. From germline, CDR1 is LGHNA and CDR2 YNFKEQ. CDR3 sequence: CASSQYTSGGAGRTGELFF. The CDR3 DNA sequence: TGTGCCAGCAGCCAATATACTAGCGGGGGGGCCGGTAGAACCGGGGAGCTGTTTTTT.

This clonotype was recorded many times. The V call is TRBV7-2, the J call TRBJ2-2, with D hard to call. V shed 2 bases and J shed 3 bases, with 13 bases lying between them. The germline CDR1 and CDR2 sequences are SGHTA and FQGNSA. The CDR3 runs 16 residues. The CDR3 nucleotides read TGTGCCAGCAGCTTATCGGGTGCTAGTCACACCGGGGAGCTGTTTTTT. It is translated as CASSLSGASHTGELFF.

There are many counts of this clonotype. CDR3 region: CATSRTPGQGLYEQYF. In DNA form, the CDR3 reads TGTGCCACCAGCAGAACGCCGGGACAGGGGTTATACGAGCAGTACTTC. The J gene is TRBJ2-7, the V gene TRBV15; TRBD1 agrees at 10 bases. After removal of 2 bases from V and 4 bases from J, the junction contained 8 bases not matched to a gene. The germline gives CDR1 LNHNV, CDR2 YYDKDF (reference sequence). The CDR3 is 16 residues long.

This clonotype was seen ten or more times. The chain is built from TRBV27 and TRBJ2-7; D is unclear. V was trimmed by 5 bases and J by 1 base, leaving 9 bases between them. In germline, CDR1 is MNHEY, CDR2 SMNVEV (reference sequence). CDR3 length: 13 amino acids. CDR3 sequence (DNA): TGTGCCAGCAGTCTTGGGGATTCCTACGAGCAGTACTTC. It codes for CASSLGDSYEQYF.

This clonotype was detected many times. The chain carries TRBV20-1 and TRBJ1-1; possible D gene TRBD1, 6 bases. The CDR3 contains 11 residues. Trimming left V 6 bases short and J 6 bases short, with 11 bases between. Germline-derived CDR1 and CDR2 are DFQATT and SNEGSKA (reference sequence). Written as DNA, the CDR3 is TGCAGTGCCCCGTGGGGGCCTGAAGCTTTCTTT. Translation gives CSAPWGPEAFF.

This clonotype was observed at least ten times. This chain links TRBV19 with TRBJ1-6, with 7 bases lining up with TRBD1. This CDR3 spans 17 amino acids. V trimming: 4 bases; J trimming: 4 bases; junction bases outside the gene matches: 10. Germline CDR1 is LNHDA and CDR2 is SQIVND (reference sequence). This CDR3 is CASSTLPQGQYNSPLHF. CDR3 nucleotides: TGTGCCAGTAGTACGCTCCCTCAGGGACAGTATAATTCACCCCTCCACTTT.

This clonotype was recorded many times. The chain has TRBV6-2 or TRBV6-3 and TRBJ1-2; TRBD1 agrees at 7 bases. This CDR3 has 16 residues. V was clipped by 1 base and J by 2 bases; unmatched bases: 7. The germline gives CDR1 MNHEY, CDR2 SVGEGT. For the CDR3, the DNA is TGTGCCAGCAGTTACTTCCTGACAGGGTACAACTATGGCTACACCTTC. It yields the protein CASSYFLTGYNYGYTF.

This clonotype was seen only once. J is TRBJ1-6 and V is TRBV6-1; D possibly corresponds to TRBD1 (6 bases). This CDR3 has 13 amino acids. Germline CDR1 is MNHNS and CDR2 is SASEGT. V was shortened by 6 bases and J by 12 bases, with 15 bases between the two germline ends. The CDR3 DNA reads TGTGCCAGCAGAGGGACATCGGACGGACCCCTCCACTTT. Protein product: CASRGTSDGPLHF.

This clonotype was counted ten times or more. The chain's CDR3 is CASSVPSDSPTYEQYF. The CDR3 nucleotides read TGCGCCAGCAGCGTCCCTTCGGACAGTCCAACCTACGAGCAGTACTTC. The chain has TRBV5-1 and TRBJ2-7, with TRBD1 as a possible D gene (6 bases). Germline CDR1 is SGHRS and CDR2 is YFSETQ. Trimming removed 4 bases at V and 2 bases at J, with 19 bases between. There are 16 residues in the CDR3.

This clonotype was observed many times. This chain uses TRBV4-2 with TRBJ1-1; D gene uncertain. CDR1 LGHNA and CDR2 YNFKEQ come from the germline V gene. CDR3 size: 17 residues. V lost 0 bases, J lost 1 base, and 15 bases lay in between. CDR3 bases: TGTGCCAGCAGCCAAGATCTGCGGCTAGGCTCGAACACTGAAGCTTTCTTT. The encoded protein is CASSQDLRLGSNTEAFF.

There are many counts of this clonotype. The rearrangement joins TRBV7-9 to TRBJ2-5; no definite D call. The CDR3 loop spans 13 amino acids. The germline gives CDR1 SEHNR, CDR2 FQNEAQ (reference sequence). Trimming pared 5 bases from V and 0 bases from J, leaving 7 bases between. DNA of the CDR3: TGTGCCAGCAGCGACGAGGACCAAGAGACCCAGTACTTC. Its translation: CASSDEDQETQYF. Together with reference TRBV7-9 and TRBJ2-5, the CDR3 gives the full variable domain: DTGVSQNPRHKITKRGQNVTFRCDPISEHNRLYWYRQTLGQGPEFLTYFQNEAQLEKSRLLSDRFSAERPKGSFSTLEIQRTEQGDSAMYLCASSDEDQETQYFGPGTRLLVL.

This clonotype was picked up many times. This likely comes from a read error, as the CDR3 has no conserved phenylalanine or tryptophan at its end. The CDR3 spells CASTSPSATIYEQYL. CDR3 DNA sequence: TGTGCCAGCACCTCCCCGAGTGCCACTATCTACGAGCAGTACCTC. This rearrangement joins TRBV28 to TRBJ2-7; no reliable D call. This CDR3 has 15 amino acids. Germline V CDR1 and CDR2: MDHEN, SYDVKM. Between the trimmed V and J ends, which lost 7 bases and 3 bases, there was a span of 19 bases.

This clonotype was counted many times. J is TRBJ2-2 and V is TRBV7-2; D not certain. This CDR3 is 14 amino acids long. Trimming pared 5 bases from V and 2 bases from J, leaving 9 bases between. Germline CDR1 and CDR2: SGHTA and FQGNSA. The chain's CDR3 is CASSPLLNTGELFF. The CDR3 DNA is TGTGCCAGCAGCCCCTTACTCAACACCGGGGAGCTGTTTTTT.

This clonotype was observed many times. This sequence joins TRBV9 and TRBJ1-3, with TRBD1 matching over 7 bases. The CDR3 spans 14 residues. Germline values: CDR1 SGDLS, CDR2 YYNGEE. With 4 bases clipped from V and 3 bases from J, the junction kept 4 bases outside the gene matches. The CDR3 is CASSRGQVGNTIYF. The CDR3 coding sequence is TGTGCCAGCAGCCGTGGACAGGTTGGAAACACCATATATTTT.

This clonotype has ten or more counts. The V and J genes are TRBV24-1 and TRBJ2-7; D not resolved. Germline V gene lookup returns CDR1 KGHDR and CDR2 SFDVKD. The CDR3 totals 13 residues. Trimming stripped 0 bases from V and 5 bases from J, with 7 bases between. The CDR3 bases are TGTGCCACCAGTGATTTGCAGACTGACGAGCAGTACTTC. It codes for CATSDLQTDEQYF.

This clonotype appeared many times. This chain connects TRBV18 to TRBJ1-5; unclear D gene. V lost 5 bases and J lost 7, with 21 bases in between. This CDR3 contains 16 residues. The germline V gene has CDR1 KGHSH and CDR2 LQKENI. CDR3: CASSSRRGTDGQPQHF. The CDR3 region has the DNA TGTGCCAGCTCATCGCGCCGGGGAACGGACGGACAGCCCCAGCATTTT.

This clonotype was seen repeatedly, ten times or more. The V and J genes are TRBV19 and TRBJ2-6; 7 bases agree with TRBD1. Germline V gene lookup returns CDR1 LNHDA and CDR2 SQIVND (reference sequence). The CDR3 spans 17 residues. V lost 5 bases to trimming and J lost 2 bases; unmatched junction nucleotides: 9. CDR3 amino acids: CASSRQGTSTGANVLTF. CDR3 nucleotide sequence: TGTGCCAGTAGTCGACAGGGAACATCGACTGGGGCCAACGTCCTGACTTTC. The complete variable domain, with remaining parts taken from reference TRBV19 and TRBJ2-6, reads DGGITQSPKYLFRKEGQNVTLSCEQNLNHDAMYWYRQDPGQGLRLIYYSQIVNDFQKGDIAEGYSVSREKKESFPLTVTSAQKNPTAFYLCASSRQGTSTGANVLTFGAGSRLTVL.

This clonotype came up many times. The chain employs TRBV24-1 and TRBJ2-5; D call uncertain. Germline CDR1 KGHDR, CDR2 SFDVKD. CDR3 length: 13 amino acids. V was cut by 4 bases and J by 7 bases, with 12 bases left in between. The CDR3 spells CATSDRGRGTQYF. CDR3 nucleotides: TGTGCCACCAGTGACCGCGGACGTGGGACCCAGTACTTC.

In this sample, this clonotype turned up many times. This sequence joins TRBV6-2 or TRBV6-3 and TRBJ2-2, with 10 positions matching TRBD2. Germline V gene sequence: CDR1 MNHEY, CDR2 SVGEGT. V lost 0 bases and J lost 0; bases outside the gene matches: 7. The CDR3 sequence is 19 residues long. The CDR3 reads CASSYSLSGGGTNTGELFF. CDR3 nucleotide sequence: TGTGCCAGCAGTTACTCGCTCAGCGGGGGGGGGACGAACACCGGGGAGCTGTTTTTT.

This clonotype occurred many times. The chain uses TRBV11-2 and TRBJ2-4; D is ambiguous. Germline assignment: CDR1 SGHAT and CDR2 FQNNGV. Trimming pared 5 bases from V and 0 bases from J, leaving 14 bases between. The CDR3 sequence is 16 residues long. In DNA form, the CDR3 reads TGTGCCAGCAGCCACCGGGTAGCAGTAGCCAAAAACATTCAGTACTTC. Protein: CASSHRVAVAKNIQYF.

This clonotype was picked up many times. A junction boundary mismatches the germline segment, possibly from a read error. The chain links TRBV27 to TRBJ1-1, with TRBD1 as a possible D gene (5 bases). The CDR3 is 16 amino acids. The germline V gene has CDR1 MNHEY and CDR2 SMNVEV (reference sequence). CDR3 sequence (DNA): TGTACCAGCACGCCGCAACGCCGGGGGGGTGGCACTGAAGCTTTCTTT. Protein sequence: CTSTPQRRGGGTEAFF.

There are many counts of this clonotype. A read error is possible here, since a much larger clone lies one base away. The rearrangement joins TRBV27 to TRBJ1-1; D unclear. The V end was cut by 1 base, the J end by 1 base, with 4 bases between. This CDR3 has 13 residues. In germline, CDR1 is MNHEY, CDR2 SMNVEV (reference sequence). The CDR3 loop reads CASSLLENTEAFF. CDR3 DNA: TGTGCCAGCAGTTTATTGGAGAACACTGAAGCTTTCTTT.

This chain joins TRBV27 and TRBJ1-2, with D perhaps TRBD1 (5 bases). V lost 4 bases and J 2 bases, leaving 14 bases between the germline ends. Germline CDR1 is MNHEY and CDR2 is SMNVEV (reference sequence). The CDR3 spans 15 residues. The CDR3 DNA sequence: TGTGCCAGCAGTTCCGCGGGGGAGACCAACTATGGCTACACCTTC. It translates to CASSSAGETNYGYTF.

The table lists this clonotype with many counts. This chain connects TRBV6-1 to TRBJ2-7, with no clear D. The ends were cut back, 5 bases at V and 2 bases at J, with 13 bases in the middle. The CDR3 sequence is 14 residues long. Germline V gives CDR1 MNHNS, CDR2 SASEGT. CDR3 sequence: CASSPFPGPYEQYF. The CDR3 DNA reads TGTGCCAGCAGTCCTTTCCCAGGTCCCTACGAGCAGTACTTC.

The rearrangement joins TRBV20-1 to TRBJ2-4, with D unresolved. The CDR3 spans 14 residues. Germline V CDR1 and CDR2: DFQATT, SNEGSKA (reference sequence). V lost 1 base to trimming and J lost 0 bases, with 7 bases between them. The CDR3 protein is CSARGPLAKNIQYF. As DNA, the CDR3 is TGCAGTGCTAGAGGTCCCCTAGCCAAAAACATTCAGTACTTC.

This clonotype has ten or more counts. The chain has TRBV12-3 or TRBV12-4 and TRBJ2-7; D might be TRBD1 (5 bases). This CDR3 comprises 14 residues. V lost 3 bases and J lost 3, with 12 bases in between. CDR3 region: CASSLDTSLYEQYF. In DNA form, the CDR3 reads TGTGCCAGCAGTTTGGACACCAGCCTCTACGAGCAGTACTTC.

This clonotype has ten or more counts. This rearrangement joins TRBV20-1 to TRBJ1-1; a possible D gene is TRBD1 (6 bases). Trimming took 0 bases from V and 3 from J, leaving 17 bases between them. In germline, CDR1 is DFQATT, CDR2 SNEGSKA (reference sequence). This CDR3 region has 16 residues. The CDR3, as DNA: TGCAGTGCTAGAGATCGGAGAGGAACAGGGCACACTGAAGCTTTCTTT. As protein: CSARDRRGTGHTEAFF.

This clonotype was detected many times. This sequence joins TRBV11-2 and TRBJ2-2; the D gene is possibly TRBD2 (7 bases). Germline assignment: CDR1 SGHAT and CDR2 FQNNGV. Trimming cost V 4 bases and J 5 bases, with 11 bases left between them. The CDR3 spans 14 residues. As DNA, the CDR3 is TGTGCCAGCAGCTCACAGGGAGGGACCGGGGAGCTGTTTTTT. It encodes CASSSQGGTGELFF.

There are many counts of this clonotype. The rearrangement links TRBV19 to TRBJ2-7, with D possibly TRBD2 on 6 matching bases. The germline CDR1 and CDR2 sequences are LNHDA and SQIVND (reference sequence). The CDR3 extends over 14 amino acids. The germline V and J ends were trimmed by 4 bases and 5 bases, with 15 bases remaining between them. The CDR3 DNA is TGTGCCAGTAGTACGGCAGGGAGGCCCCACGAGCAGTACTTC. Residues: CASSTAGRPHEQYF.

This clonotype was detected many times. This chain uses TRBV24-1 with TRBJ1-1, with 7 bases aligning to TRBD1. CDR3 length: 13 residues. After removal of 10 bases from V and 5 bases from J, the junction contained 9 bases not matched to a gene. Per germline, CDR1 KGHDR and CDR2 SFDVKD. CDR3 residues: CATKNRGGTEAFF. In DNA, the CDR3 is TGTGCCACAAAAAACAGGGGCGGGACTGAAGCTTTCTTT.

This clonotype was recorded many times. The chain joins TRBV7-8 to TRBJ2-7; the D call may be TRBD1 or TRBD2 (5 bases each). V was pared by 4 bases and J by 4 bases, with 14 bases between. Germline lookup yields CDR1 SGHVS and CDR2 FQNEAQ. CDR3 length: 14 residues. The CDR3 DNA reads TGTGCCAGCAGCTCCGGGACGGGTGAATACGAGCAGTACTTC. Protein sequence: CASSSGTGEYEQYF. Full variable domain (rest looked up from reference TRBV7-8 and TRBJ2-7): GAGVSQSPRYKVAKRGQDVALRCDPISGHVSLFWYQQALGQGPEFLTYFQNEAQLDKSGLPSDRFFAERPEGSVSTLKIQRTQQEDSAVYLCASSSGTGEYEQYFGPGTRLTVT.

The rearrangement joins TRBV6-5 to TRBJ2-7; the match to TRBD1 covers 7 bases. The CDR3 runs to 14 residues. The germline V gene has CDR1 MNHEY and CDR2 SVGAGI. Germline trimming cut 2 bases from V and 5 bases from J; bases unmatched to any gene: 6. CDR3 protein: CASSYDWDSNEQYF. CDR3 sequence (DNA): TGTGCCAGCAGTTACGACTGGGACAGCAACGAGCAGTACTTC.